The 16 T cell receptor beta chains below come from one sample, sequenced in a study of molecular identifiers for immune sequencing clone quantification. MiXCR was run by TCRdb on the PCR reads, yielding one entry per CDR3 protein. Of about 630,000 distinct CDR3 sequences listed, approximately 24% are singletons. The sequencing sample was made of naive CD8+ T cells from blood, with Jurkat cell RNA spiked in. Specified subset: FACS-sorted CD8+CD4-CCR7+CD45RA+ naive T cells. The receptor source for this set is a human donor in good health. Some libraries in this study had Jurkat cell RNA spiked in.

This clonotype appeared many times. The chain has TRBV5-1 and TRBJ2-7, with D uncertain. Germline CDR1 and CDR2: SGHRS and YFSETQ. The CDR3 is 13 residues long. V was shortened by 0 bases and J by 3 bases, with 7 bases between the two germline ends. This chain's CDR3 is CASSLEAGYEQYF. CDR3 sequence (DNA): TGCGCCAGCAGCTTGGAGGCCGGCTACGAGCAGTACTTC.

This clonotype was recorded a few times. The V call is TRBV4-1, the J call TRBJ2-1; the D gene is possibly TRBD1 (6 bases). Trimming left V 0 bases short and J 1 base short, with 10 bases between. This CDR3 is 16 amino acids long. From germline, CDR1 is MGHRA and CDR2 YSYEKL. This chain's CDR3 is CASSQDRTESYNEQFF. CDR3 DNA: TGCGCCAGCAGCCAAGATCGGACAGAGTCCTACAATGAGCAGTTCTTC.

The chain employs TRBV7-9 and TRBJ2-3; 7 nucleotides match TRBD1. J gave up 4 bases and V 5 bases, and 6 bases lay outside the gene matches. This CDR3 is built from 14 residues. Germline values: CDR1 SEHNR, CDR2 FQNEAQ (reference sequence). The CDR3 region is CASSPRDSSDTQYF. CDR3 bases: TGTGCCAGCAGCCCCAGGGACAGCTCAGATACGCAGTATTTT.

The V call is TRBV7-9, the J call TRBJ2-7; 9 nucleotides agree with TRBD2. The CDR3 extends over 14 amino acids. V was clipped by 5 bases and J by 1 base; unmatched bases: 3. CDR1 is SEHNR, CDR2 FQNEAQ, per germline (reference sequence). In DNA, the CDR3 is TGTGCCAGCAGCACTAGCGGGTGGTCCTACGAGCAGTACTTC. Protein sequence: CASSTSGWSYEQYF.

A word on this clonotype: A read error may explain this, as a much larger clone is one base away. The J gene is TRBJ2-5, the V gene TRBV4-3; TRBD2 matches 11 bases. With 2 bases clipped from V and 0 bases from J, the junction kept 2 bases outside the gene matches. CDR1 and CDR2 (germline): LGHNA, YSLEER. CDR3 length equals 16 residues. CDR3 sequence (DNA): TGCGCCAGCAGCCAAAGGACTAGCGGGCACCAAGAGACCCAGTACTTC. It yields the protein CASSQRTSGHQETQYF.

The J gene is TRBJ2-7, the V gene TRBV11-3; possible D gene TRBD2, 6 bases. CDR1 is SGHNT and CDR2 is YENEEA in the germline V gene. V gave up 3 bases and J gave up 5 bases, with 11 bases separating them. CDR3 size: 13 residues. The CDR3 region has the DNA TGTGCCAGCAGCTTTGGGCTAGCGAACGAGCAGTACTTC. Protein product: CASSFGLANEQYF.

The chain joins TRBV6-2 or TRBV6-3 to TRBJ1-1, with D maybe TRBD1 (6 bases). This CDR3 has 16 amino acids. Deletions cut 5 bases from V and 5 bases from J, with 21 bases between. The germline CDR1 and CDR2 sequences are MNHEY and SVGEGT. Here the CDR3 reads CASSIQPGEVYTEAFF. As DNA, the CDR3 is TGTGCCAGCAGTATACAACCAGGGGAGGTCTATACTGAAGCTTTCTTT.

This clonotype was counted at least ten times. The V call is TRBV12-3 or TRBV12-4, the J call TRBJ1-1, with 8 bases lining up with TRBD1. CDR3 size: 14 residues. V lost 5 bases and J lost 6; bases outside the gene matches: 8. In nucleotides, the CDR3 is TGTGCCAGCAGTGCCTCAGGGGGCGAGGCTGAAGCTTTCTTT. Translation gives CASSASGGEAEAFF.

There are many counts of this clonotype. The chain has TRBV5-1 and TRBJ2-5; 11 bases map to TRBD2. The V gene end was trimmed by 0 bases and the J gene end by 2 bases; junction bases not matched to a gene: 3. Per germline, CDR1 SGHRS and CDR2 YFSETQ. This CDR3 has 16 residues. This CDR3 reads CASSLVPSGRQETQYF. The CDR3 coding sequence is TGCGCCAGCAGCTTGGTTCCTAGCGGGAGGCAAGAGACCCAGTACTTC.

A remark on this clonotype: Since a much larger clone is just one base distant, this may be a read error. The rearrangement uses TRBV29-1 and TRBJ2-7; TRBD2 aligns across 9 bases. The V gene end was trimmed by 4 bases and the J gene end by 6 bases; junction bases not matched to a gene: 4. The CDR3 consists of 12 residues. The germline V gene encodes CDR1 SQVTM and CDR2 ANQGSEA. The CDR3 spells CSVGGGVSEQYF. CDR3 sequence (DNA): TGCAGCGTTGGCGGGGGGGTTAGCGAGCAGTACTTC.

CDR3 nucleotides: TGTGCCAGCAGCGCCCGGACAGGGGGCGCCCCTACGCAGTATTTT. This sequence encodes CASSARTGGAPTQYF. The chain links TRBV11-2 to TRBJ2-3; 11 positions match TRBD1. The CDR3 totals 15 residues. The germline gives CDR1 SGHAT, CDR2 FQNNGV. V lost 5 bases and J lost 8; bases outside the gene matches: 9.

Worth noting for this clonotype: Possible read error: a much larger clone is one base away. This chain uses TRBV24-1 with TRBJ2-2; 9 bases are a match to TRBD1. Germline V gene lookup returns CDR1 KGHDR and CDR2 SFDVKD. The CDR3 is 17 amino acids. This CDR3 is CATSDRTGVRDTGELSF. The CDR3 DNA reads TGTGCCACCAGTGATAGGACAGGGGTTCGAGACACCGGGGAGCTGTCTTTT.

This clonotype was recorded at least ten times. The genes are TRBV19 and TRBJ2-7, with unresolved D. The CDR3 is 18 amino acids. The V gene lost 6 bases and the J gene lost 0 bases, with 24 bases spanning the gap. Per germline, CDR1 LNHDA and CDR2 SQIVND (reference sequence). CDR3 loop: CASSQFIPGRINSYEQYF. The CDR3, as DNA: TGTGCCAGTAGCCAATTTATTCCGGGTCGAATAAACTCCTACGAGCAGTACTTC.

To note about this clonotype: A much larger clone differs from this one at a single base, so this may be a read error. Likely a read error: the CDR3 ends without its conserved phenylalanine or tryptophan. The chain couples TRBV29-1 to TRBJ1-2, with D perhaps TRBD1 (6 bases). CDR3 size: 11 residues. V lost 3 bases and J lost 8, with 10 bases in between. From germline, CDR1 is SQVTM and CDR2 ANQGSEA. CDR3 sequence: CSVEGAKGYTL. CDR3 nucleotide sequence: TGCAGCGTTGAGGGGGCTAAAGGCTACACCCTC.

This clonotype has at least ten counts. The chain has TRBV11-2 and TRBJ2-3, with 7 bases identical to TRBD2. From germline, CDR1 is SGHAT and CDR2 FQNNGV. The V segment lost 1 base and the J segment 1 base; nucleotides outside the gene matches: 8. The CDR3 consists of 17 residues. CDR3 protein: CASSLAGLADRTDTQYF. The CDR3 DNA reads TGTGCCAGCAGCTTAGCTGGGCTAGCGGACCGCACAGATACGCAGTATTTT.

V usage is TRBV2 and J usage is TRBJ2-7; D gene uncertain. V lost 7 bases to trimming and J lost 3 bases, with 7 bases between them. CDR3 length equals 11 residues. Germline lookup yields CDR1 SNHLY and CDR2 FYNNEI. The CDR3 bases are TGTGCCAGCAAGAGTCACTACGAGCAGTACTTC. This encodes CASKSHYEQYF.